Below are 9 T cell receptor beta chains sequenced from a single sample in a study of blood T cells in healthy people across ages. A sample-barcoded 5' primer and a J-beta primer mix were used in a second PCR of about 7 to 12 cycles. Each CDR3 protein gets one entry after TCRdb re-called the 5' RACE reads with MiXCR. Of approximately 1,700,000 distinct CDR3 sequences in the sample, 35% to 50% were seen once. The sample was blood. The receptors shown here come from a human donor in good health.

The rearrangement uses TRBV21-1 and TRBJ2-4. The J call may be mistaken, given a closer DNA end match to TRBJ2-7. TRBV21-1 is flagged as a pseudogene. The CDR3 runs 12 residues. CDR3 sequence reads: CASSPKVFEQYF. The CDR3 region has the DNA TGTGCCAGCAGCCCTAAGGTCTTCGAGCAGTACTTC.

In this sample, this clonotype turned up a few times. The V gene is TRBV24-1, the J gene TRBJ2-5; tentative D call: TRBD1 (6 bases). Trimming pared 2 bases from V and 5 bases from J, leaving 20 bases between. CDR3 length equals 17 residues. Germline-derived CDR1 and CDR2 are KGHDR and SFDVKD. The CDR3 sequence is CATSDSARGLIGETQYF. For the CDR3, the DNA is TGTGCCACCAGTGATTCGGCCAGGGGTCTTATCGGTGAGACCCAGTACTTC.

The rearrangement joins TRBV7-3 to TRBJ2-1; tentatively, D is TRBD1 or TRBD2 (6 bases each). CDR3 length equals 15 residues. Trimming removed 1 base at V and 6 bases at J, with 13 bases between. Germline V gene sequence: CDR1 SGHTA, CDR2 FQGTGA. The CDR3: CASSLSSGAFNEQFF. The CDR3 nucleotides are TGTGCCAGCAGCTTAAGCTCGGGGGCTTTCAATGAGCAGTTCTTC.

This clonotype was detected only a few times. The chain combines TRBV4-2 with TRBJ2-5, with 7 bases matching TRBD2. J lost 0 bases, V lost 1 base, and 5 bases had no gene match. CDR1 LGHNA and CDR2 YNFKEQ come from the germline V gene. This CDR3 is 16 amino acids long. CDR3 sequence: CASSQGLAVYQETQYF. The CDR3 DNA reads TGTGCCAGCAGCCAAGGTCTAGCGGTCTACCAAGAGACCCAGTACTTC.

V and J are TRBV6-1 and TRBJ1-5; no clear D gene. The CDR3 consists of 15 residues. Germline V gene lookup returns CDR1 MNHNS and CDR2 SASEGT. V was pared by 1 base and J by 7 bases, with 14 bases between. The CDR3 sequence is CASSEVSSSEQPQHF. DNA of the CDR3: TGTGCCAGCAGTGAAGTCTCCAGTAGCGAACAGCCCCAGCATTTT.

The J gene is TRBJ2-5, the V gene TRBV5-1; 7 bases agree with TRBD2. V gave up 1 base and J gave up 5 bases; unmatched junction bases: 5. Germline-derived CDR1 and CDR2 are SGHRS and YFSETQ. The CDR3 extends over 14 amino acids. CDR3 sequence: CASSLYAGEETQYF. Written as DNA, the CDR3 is TGCGCCAGCAGCTTGTATGCGGGAGAGGAGACCCAGTACTTC. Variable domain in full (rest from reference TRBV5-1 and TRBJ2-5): KAGVTQTPRYLIKTRGQQVTLSCSPISGHRSVSWYQQTPGQGLQFLFEYFSETQRNKGNFPGRFSGRQFSNSRSEMNVSTLELGDSALYLCASSLYAGEETQYFGPGTRLLVL.

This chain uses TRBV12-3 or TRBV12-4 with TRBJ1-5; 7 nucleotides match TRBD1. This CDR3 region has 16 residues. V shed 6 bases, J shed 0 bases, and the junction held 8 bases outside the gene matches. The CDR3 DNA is TGTGCCAGCAGCGGCCCGGGACAGCATAGCAATCAGCCCCAGCATTTT. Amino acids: CASSGPGQHSNQPQHF.

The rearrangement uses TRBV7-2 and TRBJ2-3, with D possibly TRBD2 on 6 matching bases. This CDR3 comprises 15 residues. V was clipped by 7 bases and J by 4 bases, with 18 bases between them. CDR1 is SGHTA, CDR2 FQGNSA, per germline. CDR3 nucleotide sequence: TGTGCCAGCACCCTTTTACGGGAGTGGCCAGATACGCAGTATTTT. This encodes CASTLLREWPDTQYF.

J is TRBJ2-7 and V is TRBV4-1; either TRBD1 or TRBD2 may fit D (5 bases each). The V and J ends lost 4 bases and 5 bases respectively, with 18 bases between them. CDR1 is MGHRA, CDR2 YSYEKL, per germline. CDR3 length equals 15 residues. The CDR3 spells CASSLPGAPADEQYF. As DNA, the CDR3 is TGCGCCAGCAGCCTCCCCGGGGCTCCAGCCGACGAGCAGTACTTC.